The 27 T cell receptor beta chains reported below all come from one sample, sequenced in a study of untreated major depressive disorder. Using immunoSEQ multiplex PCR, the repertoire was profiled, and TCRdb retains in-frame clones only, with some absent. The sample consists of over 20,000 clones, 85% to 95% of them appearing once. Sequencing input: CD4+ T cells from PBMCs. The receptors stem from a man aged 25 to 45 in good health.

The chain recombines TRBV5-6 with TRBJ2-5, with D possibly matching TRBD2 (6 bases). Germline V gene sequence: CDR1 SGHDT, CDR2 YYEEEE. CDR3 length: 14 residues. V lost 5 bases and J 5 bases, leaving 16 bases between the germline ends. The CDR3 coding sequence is TGTGCCAGCAGGGAGGGGACGGTGGGGGAGACCCAGTACTTC. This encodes CASREGTVGETQYF.

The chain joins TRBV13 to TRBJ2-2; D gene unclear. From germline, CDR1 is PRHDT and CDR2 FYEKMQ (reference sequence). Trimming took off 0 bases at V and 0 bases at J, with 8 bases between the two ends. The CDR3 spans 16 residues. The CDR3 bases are TGTGCCAGCAGCTTAGGTTTCAGCGCGAACACCGGGGAGCTGTTTTTT. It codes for CASSLGFSANTGELFF. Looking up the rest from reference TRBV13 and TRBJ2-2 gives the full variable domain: AAGVIQSPRHLIKEKRETATLKCYPIPRHDTVYWYQQGPGQDPQFLISFYEKMQSDKGSIPDRFSAQQFSDYHSELNMSSLELGDSALYFCASSLGFSANTGELFFGEGSRLTVL.

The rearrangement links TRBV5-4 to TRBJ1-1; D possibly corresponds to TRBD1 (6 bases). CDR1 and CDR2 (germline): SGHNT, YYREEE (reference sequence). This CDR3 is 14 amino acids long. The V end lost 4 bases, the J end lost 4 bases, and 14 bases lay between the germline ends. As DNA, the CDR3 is TGTGCCAGCAGCCCACAGGGTAGACGCACTGAAGCTTTCTTT. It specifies CASSPQGRRTEAFF.

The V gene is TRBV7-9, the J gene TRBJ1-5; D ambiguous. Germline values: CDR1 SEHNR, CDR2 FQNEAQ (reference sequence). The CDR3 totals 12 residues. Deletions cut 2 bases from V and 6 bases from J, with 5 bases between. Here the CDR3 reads CASSLMGQPQHF. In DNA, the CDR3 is TGTGCCAGCAGCTTAATGGGTCAGCCCCAGCATTTT.

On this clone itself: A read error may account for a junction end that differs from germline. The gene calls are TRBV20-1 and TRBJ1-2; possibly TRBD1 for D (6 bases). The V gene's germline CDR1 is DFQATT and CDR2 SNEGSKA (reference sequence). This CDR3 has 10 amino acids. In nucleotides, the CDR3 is TGCAGTGCTAGAGATTCGGGACATCCCTTC. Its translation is CSARDSGHPF.

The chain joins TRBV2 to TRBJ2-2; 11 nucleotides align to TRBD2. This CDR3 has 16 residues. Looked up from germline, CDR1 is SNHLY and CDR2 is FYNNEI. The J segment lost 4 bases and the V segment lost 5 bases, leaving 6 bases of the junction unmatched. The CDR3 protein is CASSFIAGGGTGELFF. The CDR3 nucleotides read TGTGCCAGCAGTTTCATAGCGGGAGGGGGCACCGGGGAGCTGTTTTTT.

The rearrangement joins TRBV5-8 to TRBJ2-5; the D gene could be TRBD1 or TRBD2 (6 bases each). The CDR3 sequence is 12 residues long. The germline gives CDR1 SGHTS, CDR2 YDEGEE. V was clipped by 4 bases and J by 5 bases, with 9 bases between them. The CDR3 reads CASSTGRETQYF. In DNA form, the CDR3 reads TGTGCCAGCAGCACAGGGAGGGAGACCCAGTACTTC.

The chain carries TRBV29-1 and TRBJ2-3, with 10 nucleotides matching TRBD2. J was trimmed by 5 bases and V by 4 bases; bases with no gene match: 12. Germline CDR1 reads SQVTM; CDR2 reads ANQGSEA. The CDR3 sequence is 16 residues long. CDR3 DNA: TGCAGCGTTGCAAGCCTCGAAAGCGGGGGGGTAGATACGCAGTATTTT. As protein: CSVASLESGGVDTQYF.

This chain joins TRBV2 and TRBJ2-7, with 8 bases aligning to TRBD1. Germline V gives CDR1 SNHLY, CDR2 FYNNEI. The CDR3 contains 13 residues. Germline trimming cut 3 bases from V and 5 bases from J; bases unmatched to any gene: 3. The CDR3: CASSEDRANEQYF. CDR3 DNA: TGTGCCAGCAGTGAGGACAGGGCCAACGAGCAGTACTTC.

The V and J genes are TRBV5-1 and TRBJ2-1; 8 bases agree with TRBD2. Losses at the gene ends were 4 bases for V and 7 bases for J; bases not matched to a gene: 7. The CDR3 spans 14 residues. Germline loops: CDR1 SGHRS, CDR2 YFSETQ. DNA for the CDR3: TGCGCCAGCAGCCCGACTAGCGTAGGTAATGAGCAGTTCTTC. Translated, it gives CASSPTSVGNEQFF.

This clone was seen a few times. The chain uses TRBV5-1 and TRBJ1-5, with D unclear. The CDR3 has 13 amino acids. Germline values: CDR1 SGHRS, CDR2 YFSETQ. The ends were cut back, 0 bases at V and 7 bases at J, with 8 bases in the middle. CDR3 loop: CASSLDGLQPQHF. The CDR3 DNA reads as TGCGCCAGCAGCTTGGACGGGCTACAGCCCCAGCATTTT.

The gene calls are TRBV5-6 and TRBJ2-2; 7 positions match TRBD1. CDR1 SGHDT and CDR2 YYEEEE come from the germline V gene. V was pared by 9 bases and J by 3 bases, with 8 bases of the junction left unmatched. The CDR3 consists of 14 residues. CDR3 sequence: CATHRGVDTGELFF. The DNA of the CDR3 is TGTGCCACTCACAGGGGAGTTGACACCGGGGAGCTGTTTTTT.

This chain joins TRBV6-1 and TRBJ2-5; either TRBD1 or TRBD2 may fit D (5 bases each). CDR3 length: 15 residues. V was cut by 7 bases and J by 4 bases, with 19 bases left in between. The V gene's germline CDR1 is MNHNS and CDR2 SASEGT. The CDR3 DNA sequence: TGTGCCAGCACCAACCGGGGAAGGGACCGAGAGACCCAGTACTTC. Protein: CASTNRGRDRETQYF.

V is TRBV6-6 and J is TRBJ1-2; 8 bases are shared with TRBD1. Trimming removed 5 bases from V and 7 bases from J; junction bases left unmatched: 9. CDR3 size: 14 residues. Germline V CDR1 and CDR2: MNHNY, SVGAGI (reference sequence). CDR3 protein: CASSAETGASGYTF. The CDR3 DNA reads TGTGCCAGCAGTGCCGAGACAGGGGCCAGTGGCTACACCTTC.

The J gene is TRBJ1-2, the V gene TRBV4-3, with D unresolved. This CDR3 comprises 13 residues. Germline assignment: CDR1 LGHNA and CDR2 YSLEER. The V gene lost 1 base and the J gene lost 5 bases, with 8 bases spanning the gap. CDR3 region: CASSQARRYGYTF. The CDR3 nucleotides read TGCGCCAGCAGCCAAGCAAGACGTTATGGCTACACCTTC.

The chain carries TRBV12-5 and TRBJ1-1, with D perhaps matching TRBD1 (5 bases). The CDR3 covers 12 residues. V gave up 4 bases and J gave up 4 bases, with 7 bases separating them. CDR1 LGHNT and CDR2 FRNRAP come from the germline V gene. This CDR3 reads CASGSQGTEAFF. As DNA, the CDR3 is TGTGCTAGTGGTTCGCAGGGCACTGAAGCTTTCTTT.

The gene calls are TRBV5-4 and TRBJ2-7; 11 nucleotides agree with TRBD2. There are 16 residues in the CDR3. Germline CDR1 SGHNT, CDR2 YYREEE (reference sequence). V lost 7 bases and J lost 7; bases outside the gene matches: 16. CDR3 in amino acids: CASSGFILAGEREQYF. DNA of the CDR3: TGTGCCAGCTCCGGATTCATACTAGCGGGAGAAAGGGAGCAGTACTTC.

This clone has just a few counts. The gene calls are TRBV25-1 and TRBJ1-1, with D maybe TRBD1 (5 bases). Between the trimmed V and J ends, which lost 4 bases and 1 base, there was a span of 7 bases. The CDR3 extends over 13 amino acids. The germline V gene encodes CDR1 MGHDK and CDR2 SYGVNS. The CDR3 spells CASSGQWNTEAFF. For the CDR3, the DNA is TGTGCCAGCAGTGGACAGTGGAACACTGAAGCTTTCTTT.

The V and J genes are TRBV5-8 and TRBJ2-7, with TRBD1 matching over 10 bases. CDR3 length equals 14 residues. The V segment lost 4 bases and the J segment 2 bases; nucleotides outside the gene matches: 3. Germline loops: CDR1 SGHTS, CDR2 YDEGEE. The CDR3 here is CASSRGQGAYEQYF. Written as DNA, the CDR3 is TGTGCCAGCAGCCGTGGACAGGGGGCCTACGAGCAGTACTTC.

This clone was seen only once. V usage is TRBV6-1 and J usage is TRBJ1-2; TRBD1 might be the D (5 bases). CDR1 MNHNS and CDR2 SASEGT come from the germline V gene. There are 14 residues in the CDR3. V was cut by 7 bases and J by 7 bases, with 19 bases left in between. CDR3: CASTHGTDGGGYTF. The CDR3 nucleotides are TGTGCCAGCACCCATGGGACGGACGGCGGTGGCTACACCTTC.

CDR3 in amino acids: CASSGYTGADYGYTF. The CDR3 nucleotides read TGTGCCAGCTCCGGTTATACAGGGGCAGACTATGGCTACACCTTC. The rearrangement uses TRBV18 and TRBJ1-2; 7 bases map to TRBD1. The ends lost 6 bases at V and 3 bases at J; junction bases unmatched: 10. This CDR3 has 15 amino acids. The V gene's germline CDR1 is KGHSH and CDR2 LQKENI.

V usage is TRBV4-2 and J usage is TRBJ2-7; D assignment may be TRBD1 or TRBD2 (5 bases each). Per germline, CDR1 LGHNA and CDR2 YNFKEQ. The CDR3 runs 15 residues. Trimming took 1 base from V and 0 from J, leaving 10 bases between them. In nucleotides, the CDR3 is TGTGCCAGCAGCCAAGGAACAGGACTCTCCTACGAGCAGTACTTC. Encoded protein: CASSQGTGLSYEQYF.

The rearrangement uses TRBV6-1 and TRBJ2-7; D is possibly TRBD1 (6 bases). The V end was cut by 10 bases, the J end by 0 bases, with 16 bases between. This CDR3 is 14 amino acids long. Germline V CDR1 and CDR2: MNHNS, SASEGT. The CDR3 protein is CATSWTDSSYEQYF. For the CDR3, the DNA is TGTGCCACCTCTTGGACAGATTCCTCCTACGAGCAGTACTTC.

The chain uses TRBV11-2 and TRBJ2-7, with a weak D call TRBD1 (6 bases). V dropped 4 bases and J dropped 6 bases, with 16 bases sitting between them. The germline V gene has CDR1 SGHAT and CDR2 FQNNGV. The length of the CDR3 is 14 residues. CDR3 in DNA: TGTGCCAGCAGCTCGGTACAGGGCCTCGCCGAGCAGTACTTC. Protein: CASSSVQGLAEQYF.

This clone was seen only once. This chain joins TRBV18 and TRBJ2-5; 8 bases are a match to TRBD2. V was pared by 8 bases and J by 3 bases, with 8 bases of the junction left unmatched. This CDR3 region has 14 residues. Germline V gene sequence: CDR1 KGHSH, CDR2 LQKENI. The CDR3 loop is CASRRTSGEETQYF. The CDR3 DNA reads TGTGCCAGCCGGCGAACTAGCGGAGAAGAGACCCAGTACTTC.

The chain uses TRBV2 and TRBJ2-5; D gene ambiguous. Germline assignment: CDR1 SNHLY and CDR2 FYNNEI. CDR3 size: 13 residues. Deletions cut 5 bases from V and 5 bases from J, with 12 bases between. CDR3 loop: CASSYTLGETQYF. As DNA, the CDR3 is TGTGCCAGCAGTTATACGCTCGGGGAGACCCAGTACTTC.

CDR3 amino acids: CASSFTTGTNTEAFF. The CDR3 nucleotides read TGTGCCAGCAGCTTCACGACAGGGACGAACACTGAAGCTTTCTTT. The V and J genes are TRBV7-2 and TRBJ1-1; 7 positions agree with TRBD1. The V and J ends lost 3 bases and 1 base, in that order; junction bases with no gene match: 5. This CDR3 is 15 amino acids long. The germline CDR1 and CDR2 sequences are SGHTA and FQGNSA.